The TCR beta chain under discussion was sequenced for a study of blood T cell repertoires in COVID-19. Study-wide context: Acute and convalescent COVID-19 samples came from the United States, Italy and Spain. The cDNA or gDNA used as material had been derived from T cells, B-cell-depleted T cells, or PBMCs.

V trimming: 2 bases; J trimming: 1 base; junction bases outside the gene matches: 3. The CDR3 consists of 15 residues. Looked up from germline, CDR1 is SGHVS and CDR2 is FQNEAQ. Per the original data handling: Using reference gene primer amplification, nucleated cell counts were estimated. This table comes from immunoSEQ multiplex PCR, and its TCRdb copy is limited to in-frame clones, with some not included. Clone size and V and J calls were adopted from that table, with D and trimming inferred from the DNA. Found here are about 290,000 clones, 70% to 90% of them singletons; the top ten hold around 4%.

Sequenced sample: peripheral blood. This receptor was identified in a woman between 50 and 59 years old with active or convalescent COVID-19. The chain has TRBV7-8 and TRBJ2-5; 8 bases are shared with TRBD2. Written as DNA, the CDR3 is TGTGCCAGCAGCTTACCTAGCGGGCTCCAAGAGACCCAGTACTTC. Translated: CASSLPSGLQETQYF.